This T cell receptor (beta chain) was recorded in a study of blood T cell repertoires in COVID-19. Whole-study context: Samples came from the United States, Italy and Spain, spanning acute and convalescent COVID-19.

Germline-derived CDR1 and CDR2 are MDHEN and SYDVKM. The V end lost 6 bases, the J end lost 2 bases, and 10 bases lay between the germline ends. The CDR3 sequence is 13 residues long. In the source study's methods: Amplification of reference gene primers provided the estimated nucleated cell counts. Profiled with immunoSEQ multiplex PCR; TCRdb holds only in-frame clones, not every one. The DNA gave D and trimming, while V, J and clone size come from that table. The sample consists of some 200,000 clones, more than 80% of them appearing once. This rearrangement joins TRBV28 to TRBJ1-2; unclear D gene. The sample was peripheral blood. This sequence was found in a woman aged 55-75 years with acute or convalescent COVID-19. CDR3 amino acids: CASSPTSNYGYTF. As DNA, the CDR3 is TGTGCCAGCAGCCCTACTTCGAACTATGGCTACACCTTC.